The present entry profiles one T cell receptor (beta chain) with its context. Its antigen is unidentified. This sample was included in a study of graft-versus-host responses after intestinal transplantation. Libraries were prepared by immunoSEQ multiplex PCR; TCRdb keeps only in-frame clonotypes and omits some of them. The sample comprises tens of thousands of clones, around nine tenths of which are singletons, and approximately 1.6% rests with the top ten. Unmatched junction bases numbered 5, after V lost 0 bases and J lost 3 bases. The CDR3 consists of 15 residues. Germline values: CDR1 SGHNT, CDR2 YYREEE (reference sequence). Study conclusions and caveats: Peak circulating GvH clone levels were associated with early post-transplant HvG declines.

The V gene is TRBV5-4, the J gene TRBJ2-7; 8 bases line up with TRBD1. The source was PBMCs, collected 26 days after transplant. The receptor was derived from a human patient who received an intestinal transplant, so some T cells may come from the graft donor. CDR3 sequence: CASSLAPGTGYEQYF. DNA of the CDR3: TGTGCCAGCAGCTTGGCACCCGGGACAGGCTACGAGCAGTACTTC.